This T cell receptor (beta chain) was sequenced in a study of vaccination and CD4 T cells after COVID-19 (dated by TCRdb to between 2021 and 2024). Regarding the study in general: Six males and four females were included in the convalescent cohort, with two Hispanic individuals, seven Caucasians, two Asians and one multiracial person represented. Participants received two doses of either the Pfizer-BioNTech BNT162b2 vaccine (n=8) or the Moderna mRNA-1273 vaccine (n=2). Post-COVID blood samples were collected from convalescent patients a median of approximately 100 days after diagnosis, with a range of about 35 to 180 days. Post-vaccine blood samples were obtained a median of roughly 75 days after the second vaccine dose, with a range of roughly 13 to 250 days. Overlapping spike peptide pools from SARS-CoV-2 and from the common cold coronaviruses HCoV-NL63, HCoV-OC43 and HCoV-229E were used as culture stimuli. Control cultures received a CEFX viral epitope pool as the positive control, an HIV-1 Nef peptide pool as the negative control, or no peptide. The spike-specific CD4+ TCR repertoire was compared before and after mRNA vaccination in fewer than eleven COVID-19 convalescent patients and several infection-naive healthy vaccine recipients.

Note on this clonotype: It lacks a known antigen. Base qualities were left out, and no much larger clone turns up one base away.

What the study reported, not specific to this receptor: The number of convalescent patients in the study was relatively small, and the study did not examine early timepoints following natural infection. Nearly all vaccine-specific clones in convalescent patients (304 of 307) were mono-reactive for SARS-CoV-2 spike rather than cross-reactive with common cold coronaviruses. An increase in the median number of SARS-CoV-2-reactive clonotypes from some 20 after infection to 35 to 40 after vaccination was observed, but the change was not found to be significant. Among the post-vaccine SARS-CoV-2-reactive clones in convalescent patients, a median around 90% showed up only after vaccination, which suggests vaccine-specific priming.

The library came from PCR. At the Johns Hopkins FTIC core, DNA from the cultured CD4+ T cells underwent TCR sequencing with the Oncomine TCR Beta short-read assay. The QIAamp micro DNA kit was used to extract genomic DNA from the cultured CD4+ T cells. Oncomine TCR Beta libraries made from cultured CD4+ T cells were pooled using unique dual indexes and sequenced on an Illumina iSeq 100. As for the authors' bioinformatics: Non-productive sequences were removed, and CDR3s not starting with C, not ending with F or W, or shorter than 7 amino acids were discarded. Antigen-specific clonotypes were identified with the MANAFEST web application by comparing peptide-stimulated wells with reference and other culture wells. Positive clones required FDR below 0.05, an odds ratio above 5, and productive frequency above 0.1% in at least two of three replicate wells. Clonotypes that were significantly expanded in both SARS-CoV-2 spike wells and at least one common cold coronavirus spike condition were defined as cross-reactive. Levenshtein distances (stringdist) and unrooted phylogenetic trees (ape) in R version 3.6.1 were used to assess CDR3 homology. TCRdb itself trimmed the public reads at Q25 with fastp, ran MiXCR and retained productive beta chains. Records with the same CDR3 protein are collapsed into one entry carrying the most frequent genes and DNA. It is TCRdb's table, rather than the study itself, that gives the V and J calls and clone size. The sample yields more than 11,000 distinct CDR3 sequences; over 25% were counted once. Around 17% of the sample is held by the ten biggest clonotypes.

This specimen's treatment or condition label, per the study, means: roughly 10-day PBMC culture with coronavirus spike peptide pools or control peptides (ViraFEST assay). To expand antigen-specific T cells with peptide pools and then pick out the expanded clonotypes through TCR sequencing, the study relied on the ViraFEST assay. Negative nucleocapsid antibody tests taken both before and after vaccination confirmed that the healthy vaccine recipients had no prior SARS-CoV-2 infection. Each well held millions of PBMCs cultured in IMDM containing roughly 5% human AB serum and around 9.2 IU/ml IL-2, with around 9.2 ug/ml peptide pools added. On days 3 and 7, half of the culture medium was replaced with fresh IL-2-containing medium. CD4+ T cells were isolated after about nine days of culture through negative selection using the EasySep CD4+ T cell isolation kit. PBMCs were separated from whole blood using Ficoll-Paque Plus gradient centrifugation and then either used fresh or cryopreserved at -140C. Each culture condition was generally run in triplicate wells.

The trim is 4 bases for V and 5 bases for J, with a gap of 11 bases between the germline ends. The CDR3 covers 13 residues, taking in both the cysteine and the phenylalanine. This entry keeps only the CDR3 DNA: 39 bases, framed from base 1. In the germline V gene, CDR1 corresponds to SGHDN and CDR2 to FVKESK. The sample consisted of CD4+ T cells from blood, cultured in vitro, taken before SARS-CoV-2 vaccination. Recombination joined TRBV14 with TRBJ2-5; TRBD2 is a possible D gene, resting on 6 matching bases. This clonotype originated in a human donor who received a COVID-19 vaccine. DNA sequence: TGTGCCAGCAGCCGCCGGGACTCGGAGACCCAGTACTTC. Translated, it gives CASSRRDSETQYF.